This TCR beta chain was retrieved from a study of cytomegalovirus exposure and HLA in healthy donors. Overall study context: Per a later analysis, the roughly 680 first-cohort and approximately 120 validation repertoires shared one platform. Points from the study as a whole: The classifier was said to identify cytomegalovirus status with high specificity and sensitivity.

Method: immunoSEQ multiplex PCR; TCRdb's copy keeps in-frame clones and lacks some. The sample lists a few hundred thousand clones, about 92% occurring once. As concerns this clone: Its matching antigen is unknown.

Sequenced sample: PBMCs. This TCR was recovered from a woman under 40 in good health and CMV-seronegative.

CDR3 in amino acids: CASSQIGGSATYEQYF. The DNA for the CDR3 is TGTGCCAGCAGCCAGATAGGTGGGTCAGCCACCTACGAGCAGTACTTC. The chain is built from TRBV4-2 and TRBJ2-7; D remains unclear. The length of the CDR3 is 16 residues. Between the trimmed V and J ends, which lost 3 bases and 2 bases, there was a span of 17 bases. Germline V gives CDR1 LGHNA, CDR2 YNFKEQ.